A selection of T cell receptor beta chains follows, all from one sample in a study of CD8+ T cells in alopecia areata. Sequenced by immunoSEQ multiplex PCR; TCRdb stores in-frame clones only, minus some. The sample holds hundreds of thousands of clones; roughly two fifths are singletons and the top ten take roughly 0.45%. This material consisted of CD4+ T cells sorted from blood, taken at approximately week 31, from a patient treated with tofacitinib. Receptors were obtained from a human donor with alopecia areata. Each CDR3 is given with its conserved first and last residue. D genes are given only for firm matches. Only some rows state a clone size, as once, few, many or a class for expanded clones.

D gene: -; J gene: TRBJ1-1; V gene: TRBV28; clone size: -; CDR3 DNA: TGTGCCAGCATCTCAGGGGAGGGTTGGACTGAAGCTTTCTTT; CDR3 protein: CASISGEGWTEAFF
D gene: TRBD1; J gene: TRBJ2-2; V gene: TRBV9; clone size: -; CDR3 DNA: TGTGCCAGCAGCGTATTCGGGACAGAGAACACCGGGGAGCTGTTTTTT; CDR3 protein: CASSVFGTENTGELFF
D gene: -; J gene: TRBJ2-5; V gene: TRBV28; clone size: -; CDR3 DNA: TGTGCCAGCAGTAGGGACGGGGTCCGCGAGACCCAGTACTTC; CDR3 protein: CASSRDGVRETQYF
D gene: TRBD1; J gene: TRBJ1-4; V gene: TRBV7-9; clone size: few; CDR3 DNA: TGTGCCAGCAGCAGGGGGCTCCATTCTGAAAAACTGTTTTTT; CDR3 protein: CASSRGLHSEKLFF
D gene: TRBD2; J gene: TRBJ2-1; V gene: TRBV5-4; clone size: few; CDR3 DNA: TGTGCCAGCAGCTTAGGGGAGGGCCGTGAGCAGTTCTTC; CDR3 protein: CASSLGEGREQFF
D gene: -; J gene: TRBJ1-2; V gene: TRBV6-5; clone size: -; CDR3 DNA: TGTGCCAGCAGAGAAGTTGGACCTAACTATGGCTACACCTTC; CDR3 protein: CASREVGPNYGYTF
D gene: TRBD1; J gene: TRBJ1-6; V gene: TRBV2; clone size: few; CDR3 DNA: TGTGCCAGCACCACAGGGGAGTCCTATAATTCACCCCTCCACTTT; CDR3 protein: CASTTGESYNSPLHF
D gene: -; J gene: TRBJ2-6; V gene: TRBV18; clone size: few; CDR3 DNA: TGTGCCAGCTCACCACTTCGCGAGAGCTCTGGGGCCAACGTCCTGACTTTC; CDR3 protein: CASSPLRESSGANVLTF
D gene: -; J gene: TRBJ1-1; V gene: TRBV5-1; clone size: -; CDR3 DNA: TGCGCCAGCAGCTTGGTTGGCCAGTACAACACTGAAGCTTTCTTT; CDR3 protein: CASSLVGQYNTEAFF
D gene: TRBD2; J gene: TRBJ2-5; V gene: TRBV5-1; clone size: -; CDR3 DNA: TGCGCCAGCAGCTTGGCGCCAGCGGGAGACCAAGAGACCCAGTACTTC; CDR3 protein: CASSLAPAGDQETQYF
D gene: -; J gene: TRBJ1-2; V gene: TRBV29-1; clone size: -; CDR3 DNA: TGCAGCGTTCTGCCAGCTAACTATGGCTACACCTTC; CDR3 protein: CSVLPANYGYTF
D gene: -; J gene: TRBJ1-2; V gene: TRBV10-3; clone size: -; CDR3 DNA: TGTGCCAGCAGTGGCCCGCCAGATCGAGGCTACACCTTC; CDR3 protein: CASSGPPDRGYTF
D gene: -; J gene: TRBJ2-1; V gene: TRBV29-1; clone size: few; CDR3 DNA: TGCAGCGCCGGCGTGTGGGGGGCTGGGAATGAGCAGTTCTTC; CDR3 protein: CSAGVWGAGNEQFF
D gene: -; J gene: TRBJ2-3; V gene: TRBV6-1; clone size: -; CDR3 DNA: TGTGCCAGCAACGCTCGGAGGGATACGCAGTATTTT; CDR3 protein: CASNARRDTQYF
D gene: -; J gene: TRBJ1-1; V gene: TRBV29-1; clone size: few; CDR3 DNA: TGCAGCGCTGGGCTCACTGAAGCTTTCTTT; CDR3 protein: CSAGLTEAFF
D gene: TRBD2; J gene: TRBJ2-3; V gene: TRBV30; clone size: -; CDR3 DNA: TGTGCCTGGAGTCCAGGACTAGCTGGAGATACGCAGTATTTT; CDR3 protein: CAWSPGLAGDTQYF
D gene: TRBD1; J gene: TRBJ2-3; V gene: TRBV25-1; clone size: -; CDR3 DNA: TGTGCCAGCAGTCAGGCGGGACAGGGCACAGATACGCAGTATTTT; CDR3 protein: CASSQAGQGTDTQYF
D gene: -; J gene: TRBJ1-2; V gene: TRBV6-1; clone size: -; CDR3 DNA: TGTGCCACCACCATTGGGGCAGAATATGGCTACACCTTC; CDR3 protein: CATTIGAEYGYTF
D gene: TRBD1; J gene: TRBJ1-1; V gene: TRBV11-2; clone size: few; CDR3 DNA: TGTGCCAGCAGGCGACCGGGACAGGGGGCTAGTCGGGCTTTCTTT; CDR3 protein: CASRRPGQGASRAFF
D gene: TRBD2; J gene: TRBJ2-1; V gene: TRBV7-9; clone size: few; CDR3 DNA: TGTGCCAGCAGCTTAGGACTAGCGGGGGAATACAATGAGCAGTTCTTC; CDR3 protein: CASSLGLAGEYNEQFF
D gene: TRBD1; J gene: TRBJ1-5; V gene: TRBV7-8; clone size: few; CDR3 DNA: TGTGCCAGCAGCTTCGCAGGGGGGAGCAATCAGCCCCAGCATTTT; CDR3 protein: CASSFAGGSNQPQHF
D gene: -; J gene: TRBJ1-4; V gene: TRBV29-1; clone size: -; CDR3 DNA: TGCAGCGTTGGGTCCAGGGTTAGTGAAAAACTGTTTTTT; CDR3 protein: CSVGSRVSEKLFF
D gene: TRBD2; J gene: TRBJ2-1; V gene: TRBV2; clone size: -; CDR3 DNA: TGTGCCAGCAGTGTATTCGGCGGGGGCTCCTACAATGAGCAGTTCTTC; CDR3 protein: CASSVFGGGSYNEQFF
D gene: -; J gene: TRBJ1-1; V gene: TRBV27; clone size: few; CDR3 DNA: TGTGCCAGCAGTTTCGGATTGAACACTGAAGCTTTCTTT; CDR3 protein: CASSFGLNTEAFF
D gene: -; J gene: TRBJ2-7; V gene: TRBV27; clone size: -; CDR3 DNA: TGTGCCAGCAACCCCCGGACAGGGAGGGCCTACGAGCAGTACTTC; CDR3 protein: CASNPRTGRAYEQYF
D gene: -; J gene: TRBJ1-1; V gene: TRBV29-1; clone size: few; CDR3 DNA: TGCAGCGTTGACCCGGGACGGAACACTGAAGCTTTCTTT; CDR3 protein: CSVDPGRNTEAFF
D gene: TRBD2; J gene: TRBJ2-1; V gene: TRBV2; clone size: few; CDR3 DNA: TGTGCCAGCAGTGAATGGACTAGCGGGAGAGATGAGCAGTTCTTC; CDR3 protein: CASSEWTSGRDEQFF
D gene: TRBD1; J gene: TRBJ2-7; V gene: TRBV2; clone size: -; CDR3 DNA: TGTGCCAGCAGTGTTACCGGGACAGGGTCCGCGCAGTACTTC; CDR3 protein: CASSVTGTGSAQYF
D gene: -; J gene: TRBJ2-5; V gene: TRBV18; clone size: -; CDR3 DNA: TGTGCCAGCTCACCTAAAGAGACCCAGTACTTC; CDR3 protein: CASSPKETQYF
D gene: -; J gene: TRBJ1-1; V gene: TRBV5-6; clone size: -; CDR3 DNA: TGTGCCAGCAGCTTGAGGAGAAACACTGAAGCTTTCTTT; CDR3 protein: CASSLRRNTEAFF
D gene: -; J gene: TRBJ2-1; V gene: TRBV5-1; clone size: -; CDR3 DNA: TGCGCCAGCAGCCCAACAGCTTCGGGAGAGCAGTTCTTC; CDR3 protein: CASSPTASGEQFF
D gene: TRBD2; J gene: TRBJ2-5; V gene: TRBV27; clone size: few; CDR3 DNA: TGTGCCAGCAAACTAGCGGGAGTTGTAGAGACCCAGTACTTC; CDR3 protein: CASKLAGVVETQYF
D gene: TRBD2; J gene: TRBJ2-1; V gene: TRBV7-8; clone size: many; CDR3 DNA: TGTGCCAGCAATCCCGGGACTAGCGGTAGCTCCTACAATGAGCAGTTCTTC; CDR3 protein: CASNPGTSGSSYNEQFF